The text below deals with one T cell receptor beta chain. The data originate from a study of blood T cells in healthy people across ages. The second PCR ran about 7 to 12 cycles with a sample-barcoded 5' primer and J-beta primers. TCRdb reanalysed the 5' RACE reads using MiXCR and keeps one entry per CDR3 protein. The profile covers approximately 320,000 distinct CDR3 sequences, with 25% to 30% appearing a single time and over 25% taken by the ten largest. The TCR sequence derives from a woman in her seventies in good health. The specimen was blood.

This CDR3 reads CASSLDGGSYEQYF. DNA of the CDR3: TGTGCCAGCAGCTTAGATGGCGGGTCCTACGAGCAGTACTTC. The chain has TRBV7-2 and TRBJ2-7; maybe TRBD2 (5 bases). The CDR3 is made up of 14 amino acids. V lost 1 base and J lost 1, with 8 bases in between. Germline lookup yields CDR1 SGHTA and CDR2 FQGNSA.